Following are 7 T cell receptor beta chains from one sample sequenced in a study of blood T cell repertoires in COVID-19. Only in-frame clones appear in the TCRdb table, and some are missing; sequencing was by immunoSEQ multiplex PCR. The sample has about 170,000 clones, roughly 81% seen once; the top ten hold around 2.9%. Sequencing used peripheral blood. These receptors all stem from a woman of 80 years or more with COVID-19, enrolled during active disease.

The chain is built from TRBV20-1 and TRBJ2-7; no clear D gene. This CDR3 is built from 11 residues. The germline V and J ends were trimmed by 5 bases and 5 bases, with 10 bases remaining between them. Germline CDR1 reads DFQATT; CDR2 reads SNEGSKA (reference sequence). CDR3: CSAPLLNEQYF. The CDR3 DNA is TGCAGTGCTCCCCTTCTAAACGAGCAGTACTTC.

The rearrangement joins TRBV2 to TRBJ2-7, with 9 bases lining up with TRBD2. The germline CDR1 and CDR2 sequences are SNHLY and FYNNEI. J was trimmed by 6 bases and V by 10 bases; bases with no gene match: 10. The CDR3 runs to 13 residues. The CDR3, as DNA: TGTGCCAACATCCGGCGAGCGGGAGGCGAGCAGTACTTC. Translating gives CANIRRAGGEQYF. The complete variable domain, with remaining parts taken from reference TRBV2 and TRBJ2-7, reads EPEVTQTPSHQVTQMGQEVILRCVPISNHLYFYWYRQILGQKVEFLVSFYNNEISEKSEIFDDQFSVERPDGSNFTLKIRSTKLEDSAMYFCANIRRAGGEQYFGPGTRLTVT.

The CDR3 here is CASSQAQGHSYEQYF. In DNA, the CDR3 is TGCGCCAGCAGCCAAGCGCAGGGCCACTCCTACGAGCAGTACTTC. This chain connects TRBV4-3 to TRBJ2-7; weak D call: TRBD1 (5 bases). V was trimmed by 1 base and J by 0 bases, leaving 10 bases between them. The germline V gene has CDR1 LGHNA and CDR2 YSLEER. The CDR3 extends over 15 amino acids.

The J gene is TRBJ2-7, the V gene TRBV30; TRBD2 might be the D (6 bases). Trimming stripped 2 bases from V and 7 bases from J, with 27 bases between. The CDR3 sequence is 17 residues long. Germline CDR1 reads GTSNPN; CDR2 reads SVGIG (reference sequence). The CDR3 is CAWSMIGRALPTWEQYF. The CDR3 region has the DNA TGTGCCTGGAGTATGATCGGGAGAGCGCTCCCGACTTGGGAGCAGTACTTC.

This clone was seen just once. The chain employs TRBV19 and TRBJ1-1, with D perhaps matching TRBD1 (6 bases). The CDR3 is 12 amino acids. V dropped 5 bases and J dropped 6 bases, with 10 bases sitting between them. Germline V CDR1 and CDR2: LNHDA, SQIVND (reference sequence). This chain's CDR3 is CASSFRGPEAFF. CDR3 in DNA: TGTGCCAGTAGTTTCAGGGGACCTGAAGCTTTCTTT.

This chain connects TRBV24-1 to TRBJ1-2; 9 bases map to TRBD1. Trimming at V came to 4 bases and at J to 6 bases, leaving 8 bases not matched to a gene. From germline, CDR1 is KGHDR and CDR2 SFDVKD. The CDR3 runs to 15 residues. The chain's CDR3 is CATSEGDRDMNGYTF. CDR3 nucleotides: TGTGCCACCAGTGAAGGGGACAGGGATATGAATGGCTACACCTTC.

The chain employs TRBV10-3 and TRBJ2-1; the match to TRBD2 covers 10 bases. The V segment lost 3 bases and the J segment 8 bases; nucleotides outside the gene matches: 7. CDR3 size: 15 residues. CDR1 ENHRY and CDR2 SYGVKD come from the germline V gene. CDR3 bases: TGTGCCATCAGTGACGCAGCGGGGGGGCCGGATGAGCAGTTCTTC. Residues: CAISDAAGGPDEQFF.